These 24 T cell receptor beta chains originate from one sample sequenced in a study of blood T cell repertoires in COVID-19. Here immunoSEQ multiplex PCR was the method, and the copy in TCRdb shows in-frame clones only, minus some. The sample records a few hundred thousand clones, around 87% being singletons. The specimen was peripheral blood. Source of these receptors: a man aged 18-30 years with active or convalescent COVID-19.

The chain carries TRBV25-1 and TRBJ2-1; 8 nucleotides line up with TRBD2. The germline V gene has CDR1 MGHDK and CDR2 SYGVNS. This CDR3 spans 14 amino acids. V dropped 6 bases and J dropped 6; count of bases not matched to a gene: 7. The CDR3 is CASSPGLGSNEQFF. As DNA, the CDR3 is TGTGCCAGCAGCCCGGGACTAGGTTCCAATGAGCAGTTCTTC.

The CDR3 DNA follows: TGTGCCAGCAGCTTTAAGCCCCAGGAAAGCGAGCAGTACTTC. This sequence encodes CASSFKPQESEQYF. The chain has TRBV7-6 and TRBJ2-7, with D hard to call. The germline V and J ends were trimmed by 3 bases and 6 bases, with 15 bases remaining between them. Germline CDR1 SGHVS, CDR2 FNYEAQ. The CDR3 has 14 amino acids. Full variable domain (outside the CDR3, taken from reference TRBV7-6 and TRBJ2-7): GAGVSQSPRYKVTKRGQDVALRCDPISGHVSLYWYRQALGQGPEFLTYFNYEAQQDKSGLPNDRFSAERPEGSISTLTIQRTEQRDSAMYRCASSFKPQESEQYFGPGTRLTVT.

This chain links TRBV11-2 with TRBJ2-3; weak D call: TRBD2 (6 bases). Germline V gene data show CDR1 as SGHAT and CDR2 as FQNNGV. V was cut by 4 bases and J by 2 bases, with 10 bases left in between. The CDR3 is made up of 14 amino acids. DNA for the CDR3: TGTGCCAGCAGCTATGGGACTCCCACAGATACGCAGTATTTT. This translates into CASSYGTPTDTQYF.

This rearrangement joins TRBV5-1 to TRBJ2-3, with a possible D match to TRBD2 (6 bases). The V end lost 7 bases, the J end lost 0 bases, and 18 bases lay between the germline ends. The CDR3 is made up of 16 amino acids. CDR1 is SGHRS and CDR2 is YFSETQ in the germline V gene. In nucleotides, the CDR3 is TGCGCCAGCTCCCCGCGGGGCTATTATAGCACAGATACGCAGTATTTT. Amino acids: CASSPRGYYSTDTQYF.

This sequence joins TRBV5-1 and TRBJ2-5; 12 bases align to TRBD2. Unmatched junction bases numbered 6, after V lost 6 bases and J lost 3 bases. The CDR3 totals 15 residues. CDR1 and CDR2 from the germline V gene are SGHRS and YFSETQ. Here the CDR3 reads CASTTSGGPEETQYF. DNA for the CDR3: TGCGCCAGCACAACTAGCGGGGGGCCGGAAGAGACCCAGTACTTC.

V gene TRBV2 combines with J gene TRBJ2-1; a weak D match, TRBD1 (5 bases). With 4 bases removed from V and 4 bases from J, the gap between germline ends came to 14 bases. Germline-derived CDR1 and CDR2 are SNHLY and FYNNEI. The CDR3 spans 15 residues. For the CDR3, the DNA is TGTGCCAGCAGTGTAGGGGAACTCTTGTACAATGAGCAGTTCTTC. Residues: CASSVGELLYNEQFF.

The chain recombines TRBV6-6 with TRBJ1-5, with D possibly matching TRBD1 (5 bases). V lost 6 bases, J lost 6 bases, and 15 bases lay in between. The CDR3 has 14 residues. Per the germline V gene, CDR1 is MNHNY and CDR2 is SVGAGI (reference sequence). The chain's CDR3 is CASRPGGVGQPQHF. The CDR3 nucleotides read TGTGCCAGCAGACCTGGGGGGGTAGGTCAGCCCCAGCATTTT.

This clone was found a few times. The rearrangement links TRBV7-3 to TRBJ2-7; 8 bases line up with TRBD1. The V segment lost 5 bases and the J segment 6 bases; nucleotides outside the gene matches: 12. This CDR3 is 15 amino acids long. Germline loops: CDR1 SGHTA, CDR2 FQGTGA. The CDR3 here is CASSGLGQGLGEQYF. The DNA for the CDR3 is TGTGCCAGCAGCGGTCTTGGACAGGGCTTAGGCGAGCAGTACTTC. The whole variable domain, remainder taken from reference TRBV7-3 and TRBJ2-7, is GAGVSQTPSNKVTEKGKYVELRCDPISGHTALYWYRQSLGQGPEFLIYFQGTGAADDSGLPNDRFFAVRPEGSVSTLKIQRTERGDSAVYLCASSGLGQGLGEQYFGPGTRLTVT.

As to this clone: The same CDR3 can be traced to other DNA sequences in this sample. The gene calls are TRBV11-3 and TRBJ1-1; D ambiguous. Trimming took 3 bases from V and 0 from J, leaving 5 bases between them. CDR1 SGHNT and CDR2 YENEEA come from the germline V gene. The CDR3 sequence is 13 residues long. The CDR3 here is CASSFGLNTEAFF. Here the CDR3 DNA reads TGTGCCAGCAGCTTCGGTTTGAACACTGAAGCTTTCTTT.

This sequence joins TRBV5-1 and TRBJ1-2; no firm D call. V was cut by 0 bases and J by 1 base, with 10 bases left in between. Germline values: CDR1 SGHRS, CDR2 YFSETQ. The CDR3 runs to 15 residues. The CDR3 region is CASSLVGVINYGYTF. CDR3 in DNA: TGCGCCAGCAGCTTGGTAGGAGTAATTAACTATGGCTACACCTTC.

This chain uses TRBV5-1 with TRBJ2-1; the match to TRBD2 covers 8 bases. The V gene's germline CDR1 is SGHRS and CDR2 YFSETQ. The CDR3 consists of 15 residues. Trimming took 5 bases from V and 7 from J; bases not matched to a gene: 11. For the CDR3, the DNA is TGCGCCAGCAGTGGCAATCCGGGACTAGTTAATGAGCAGTTCTTC. As protein: CASSGNPGLVNEQFF.

The chain carries TRBV14 and TRBJ1-4; D ambiguous. CDR3 size: 14 residues. CDR1 is SGHDN and CDR2 is FVKESK in the germline V gene. The V end lost 2 bases, the J end lost 6 bases, and 10 bases lay between the germline ends. CDR3 sequence (DNA): TGTGCCAGCAGCCAAAGTCCAGTTTATGAAAAACTGTTTTTT. Translation: CASSQSPVYEKLFF.

CDR3 sequence (DNA): TGTGCCAGCAGCCGAGGGCTAGCGGGGGACACAGATACGCAGTATTTT. This codes for CASSRGLAGDTDTQYF. This chain links TRBV7-3 with TRBJ2-3, with 10 bases matching TRBD2. The germline CDR1 and CDR2 sequences are SGHTA and FQGTGA. The CDR3 contains 16 residues. The J segment lost 2 bases and the V segment lost 5 bases, leaving 7 bases of the junction unmatched.

There are a few counts of this clone. The chain uses TRBV28 and TRBJ2-5, with D possibly matching TRBD1 (7 bases). The CDR3 has 14 amino acids. Looked up from germline, CDR1 is MDHEN and CDR2 is SYDVKM. Trimming removed 5 bases at V and 13 bases at J, with 23 bases between. CDR3 in DNA: TGTGCCAGCAGTGTCTACCTCAGGGGGGCCGGCCTGTACTTC. Translated: CASSVYLRGAGLYF. Full variable domain (remainder filled in from reference TRBV28 and TRBJ2-5): DVKVTQSSRYLVKRTGEKVFLECVQDMDHENMFWYRQDPGLGLRLIYFSYDVKMKEKGDIPEGYSVSREKKERFSLILESASTNQTSMYLCASSVYLRGAGLYFGPGTRLLVL.

The J gene is TRBJ2-2, the V gene TRBV6-5; 9 bases fit TRBD1. The CDR3 has 15 residues. Germline V lookup: CDR1 MNHEY, CDR2 SVGAGI. The V segment lost 6 bases and the J segment 4 bases; nucleotides outside the gene matches: 6. This chain's CDR3 is CASRGGQGGTGELFF. Written as DNA, the CDR3 is TGTGCCAGCAGGGGGGGACAGGGCGGCACCGGGGAGCTGTTTTTT.

This chain's CDR3 is CASGTGLAAYNEQFF. The CDR3 DNA reads as TGTGCCAGTGGCACGGGACTAGCGGCTTACAATGAGCAGTTCTTC. The chain has TRBV19 and TRBJ2-1, with TRBD2 matching 11 bases. V lost 8 bases, J lost 4 bases, and 7 bases stayed unmatched. This CDR3 comprises 15 residues. Germline assignment: CDR1 LNHDA and CDR2 SQIVND (reference sequence).

The chain employs TRBV30 and TRBJ2-7, with TRBD2 matching over 11 bases. V was clipped by 3 bases and J by 5 bases; unmatched bases: 3. The CDR3 has 13 residues. Germline assignment: CDR1 GTSNPN and CDR2 SVGIG (reference sequence). The CDR3 protein is CAWRTSGANEQYF. The CDR3 DNA reads TGTGCCTGGAGGACTAGCGGGGCTAACGAGCAGTACTTC.

The chain couples TRBV2 to TRBJ1-4; 7 positions agree with TRBD1. Germline CDR1 reads SNHLY; CDR2 reads FYNNEI. The CDR3 runs to 14 residues. After removal of 3 bases from V and 4 bases from J, the junction contained 2 bases not matched to a gene. The CDR3 DNA reads as TGTGCCAGCAGTGAGGGGACAGTTAATGAAAAACTGTTTTTT. Protein: CASSEGTVNEKLFF.

The V gene is TRBV10-2, the J gene TRBJ1-1, with D hard to call. V dropped 7 bases and J dropped 3 bases, with 12 bases sitting between them. The germline V gene encodes CDR1 WSHSY and CDR2 SAAADI. This CDR3 region has 13 residues. CDR3 residues: CASNPLADTEAFF. The CDR3 DNA sequence: TGCGCCAGCAATCCCCTCGCGGACACTGAAGCTTTCTTT.

DNA for the CDR3: TGTGCCAGCAGCCACCCCCGGAGGGAGAAAAATAACTATGGCTACACCTTC. Amino acid sequence: CASSHPRREKNNYGYTF. This chain links TRBV14 with TRBJ1-2, with D unclear. The CDR3 runs 17 residues. CDR1 SGHDN and CDR2 FVKESK come from the germline V gene. Trimming left V 3 bases short and J 1 base short, with 18 bases between. Full variable domain (rest looked up from reference TRBV14 and TRBJ1-2): EAGVTQFPSHSVIEKGQTVTLRCDPISGHDNLYWYRRVMGKEIKFLLHFVKESKQDESGMPNNRFLAERTGGTYSTLKVQPAELEDSGVYFCASSHPRREKNNYGYTFGSGTRLTVV.

The V gene is TRBV7-2, the J gene TRBJ2-7; D is unclear. The CDR3 runs 14 residues. The V gene's germline CDR1 is SGHTA and CDR2 FQGNSA. V dropped 8 bases and J dropped 2 bases, with 16 bases sitting between them. In nucleotides, the CDR3 is TGTGCCAGCTCCATCACGGTCACCACCTACGAGCAGTACTTC. Its translation is CASSITVTTYEQYF.

V and J are TRBV15 and TRBJ1-6, with D perhaps TRBD1 (5 bases). CDR3 size: 15 residues. Trimming left V 5 bases short and J 5 bases short, with 13 bases between. The germline gives CDR1 LNHNV, CDR2 YYDKDF (reference sequence). DNA of the CDR3: TGTGCCACCAGCTGGGGCAATATGGATAATTCACCCCTCCACTTT. Translated, it gives CATSWGNMDNSPLHF.

The chain has TRBV3-1 (or the pseudogene TRBV3-2) and TRBJ2-5; D is unresolved. V lost 4 bases to trimming and J lost 4 bases, with 19 bases between them. Germline V gene data show CDR1 as LGHDT and CDR2 as YNNKEL (reference sequence). The CDR3 is 16 amino acids. The CDR3 bases are TGTGCCAGCAGCCTTAACCCCAGGCTCAAAGGAGAGACCCAGTACTTC. It specifies CASSLNPRLKGETQYF.

The rearrangement links TRBV4-3 to TRBJ2-1, with a possible D match to TRBD2 (6 bases). The germline V gene encodes CDR1 LGHNA and CDR2 YSLEER. CDR3 length: 16 amino acids. Trimming shortened V by 1 base and J by 4 bases, and 14 bases separated the two germline ends. CDR3 in DNA: TGCGCCAGCAGCCAAGTTTACAGGCGGGGATACAATGAGCAGTTCTTC. Translation: CASSQVYRRGYNEQFF.